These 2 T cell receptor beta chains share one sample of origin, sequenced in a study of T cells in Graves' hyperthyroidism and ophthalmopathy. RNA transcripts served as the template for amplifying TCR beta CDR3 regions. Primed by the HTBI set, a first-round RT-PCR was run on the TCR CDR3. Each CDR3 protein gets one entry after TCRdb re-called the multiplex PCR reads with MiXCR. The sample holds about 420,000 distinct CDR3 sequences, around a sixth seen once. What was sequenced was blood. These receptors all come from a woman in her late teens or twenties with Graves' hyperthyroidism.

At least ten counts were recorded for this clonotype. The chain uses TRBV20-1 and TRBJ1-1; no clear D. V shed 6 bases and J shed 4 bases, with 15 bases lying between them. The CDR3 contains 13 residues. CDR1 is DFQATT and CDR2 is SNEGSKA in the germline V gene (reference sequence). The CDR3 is CSADKGFPTEAFF. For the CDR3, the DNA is TGCAGTGCCGACAAAGGGTTTCCCACTGAAGCTTTCTTT.

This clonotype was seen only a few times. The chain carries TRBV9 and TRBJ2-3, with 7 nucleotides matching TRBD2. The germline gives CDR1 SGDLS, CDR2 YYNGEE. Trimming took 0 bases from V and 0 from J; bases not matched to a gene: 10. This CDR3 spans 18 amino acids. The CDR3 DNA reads TGTGCCAGCAGCGTAGCGGGAGGACTCTGGACTAGCACAGATACGCAGTATTTT. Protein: CASSVAGGLWTSTDTQYF.